This T cell receptor (beta chain) comes out of a study of cytomegalovirus exposure and HLA in healthy donors. Notes on this clone: Its matching antigen is unknown.

General study points: A later analysis associated 16,000 or so TCR beta sequences with HLA alleles at a 0.05 false discovery rate. Differences between HLA loci emerged in a later analysis of TCR association rates, with DRB1 most and HLA-C fewest.

In the PCR, 60 Vbeta and 13 Jbeta primers were used. This table comes from immunoSEQ multiplex PCR, and its TCRdb copy is limited to in-frame clones, with some not included. The sample includes around 210,000 clones, more than 65% seen only once; the top ten take 1.5% to 2%. The CDR3 loop spans 13 amino acids. The ends were cut back, 4 bases at V and 2 bases at J, with 9 bases in the middle. CDR1 ENHRY and CDR2 SYGVKD come from the germline V gene. Sequenced: PBMCs. This rearrangement joins TRBV10-3 to TRBJ2-7; D may be TRBD1 (6 bases). This clonotype was sampled from a man aged 45-65 years in good health and CMV-seronegative. The CDR3 reads CAISVPGAYEQYF. In DNA, the CDR3 is TGTGCCATCAGTGTTCCAGGGGCCTACGAGCAGTACTTC.